These 17 T cell receptor beta chains were sequenced from one sample in a study of cytomegalovirus exposure and HLA in healthy donors. Assay used: immunoSEQ multiplex PCR; TCRdb lists only in-frame clones, some missing. The sample holds 60,000 or so clones, roughly 90% seen once. What was sequenced was PBMCs. All receptors come from a woman aged 25 to 39 in good health and CMV-seronegative.

This chain joins TRBV28 and TRBJ2-1; a weak D match, TRBD2 (6 bases). Trimming shortened V by 5 bases and J by 8 bases, and 19 bases separated the two germline ends. CDR1 is MDHEN and CDR2 is SYDVKM in the germline V gene. The CDR3 length is 15 residues. As DNA, the CDR3 is TGTGCCAGCAGTCCCCAAGCGGGTCTAGGAGATGAGCAGTTCTTC. Amino acid sequence: CASSPQAGLGDEQFF.

CDR3 residues: CASTRQGVDGYTF. The CDR3 nucleotides are TGTGCCAGCACTCGTCAGGGGGTAGATGGCTACACCTTC. This chain links TRBV6-5 with TRBJ1-2; 7 bases match TRBD1. Germline lookup yields CDR1 MNHEY and CDR2 SVGAGI. CDR3 length equals 13 residues. The J segment lost 6 bases and the V segment lost 7 bases, leaving 8 bases of the junction unmatched.

The genes are TRBV9 and TRBJ1-1; 8 bases map to TRBD1. This CDR3 is built from 13 residues. The V and J ends lost 2 bases and 11 bases, in that order; junction bases with no gene match: 8. Germline V gene lookup returns CDR1 SGDLS and CDR2 YYNGEE. The CDR3 bases are TGTGCCAGCAGCGTGGGACAGGCAAGCTGGGCTTTCTTT. It translates to CASSVGQASWAFF.

The V gene is TRBV6-1, the J gene TRBJ2-3; D is uncertain. V lost 3 bases and J lost 3, with 13 bases in between. CDR1 is MNHNS, CDR2 SASEGT, per germline. The CDR3 runs 15 residues. The CDR3 region has the DNA TGTGCCAGCAGTGAGAGAACCGCCTTTACAGATACGCAGTATTTT. Translation gives CASSERTAFTDTQYF.

The genes are TRBV7-9 and TRBJ2-1; D may be TRBD2 (5 bases). The V and J ends lost 5 bases and 7 bases respectively, with 9 bases between them. The CDR3 is 12 residues long. Germline CDR1 reads SEHNR; CDR2 reads FQNEAQ (reference sequence). The DNA for the CDR3 is TGTGCCAGCAGCGGCAGAGGGAATGAGCAGTTCTTC. Translated, it gives CASSGRGNEQFF.

The rearrangement joins TRBV7-2 to TRBJ2-7, with 8 bases aligning to TRBD2. Looked up from germline, CDR1 is SGHTA and CDR2 is FQGNSA. The V and J ends lost 9 bases and 6 bases, in that order; junction bases with no gene match: 13. The CDR3 covers 14 residues. The CDR3 region has the DNA TGTGCCAGTCAAGCACTTCGGACTAGCTTCGAGCAGTACTTC. It yields the protein CASQALRTSFEQYF. Looking up the rest from reference TRBV7-2 and TRBJ2-7 gives the full variable domain: GAGVSQSPSNKVTEKGKDVELRCDPISGHTALYWYRQSLGQGLEFLIYFQGNSAPDKSGLPSDRFSAERTGGSVSTLTIQRTQQEDSAVYLCASQALRTSFEQYFGPGTRLTVT.

The rearrangement joins TRBV25-1 to TRBJ1-4, with 10 nucleotides matching TRBD1. Per the germline V gene, CDR1 is MGHDK and CDR2 is SYGVNS. J lost 1 base, V lost 2 bases, and 7 bases had no gene match. This CDR3 is 18 amino acids long. The CDR3 is CASSEEGTGVLTNEKLFF. DNA for the CDR3: TGTGCCAGCAGTGAAGAGGGGACAGGGGTATTAACTAATGAAAAACTGTTTTTT.

The chain's CDR3 is CASSQGKGQNYGYTF. The CDR3 bases are TGTGCCAGCAGCCAAGGGAAGGGACAGAACTATGGCTACACCTTC. This rearrangement joins TRBV4-2 to TRBJ1-2; 7 bases agree with TRBD1. CDR1 is LGHNA and CDR2 is YNFKEQ in the germline V gene. Trimming took 1 base from V and 2 from J; bases not matched to a gene: 4. The CDR3 has 15 residues.

The rearrangement joins TRBV11-2 to TRBJ2-7; no clear D. V lost 2 bases and J lost 7, with 6 bases in between. Per germline, CDR1 SGHAT and CDR2 FQNNGV. There are 11 residues in the CDR3. The CDR3 here is CASSLPREQYF. The CDR3 coding sequence is TGTGCCAGCAGCTTACCGAGAGAGCAGTACTTC.

This chain joins TRBV30 and TRBJ2-1; 10 nucleotides match TRBD2. This CDR3 is built from 16 residues. After removal of 4 bases from V and 7 bases from J, the junction contained 13 bases not matched to a gene. Per the germline V gene, CDR1 is GTSNPN and CDR2 is SVGIG (reference sequence). The CDR3 nucleotides are TGTGCCTGGACCGGAGTGGCTAGCGGGAGAGGGAATGAGCAGTTCTTC. This gives the protein CAWTGVASGRGNEQFF.

This chain connects TRBV19 to TRBJ1-1, with D perhaps matching TRBD1 (5 bases). Germline assignment: CDR1 LNHDA and CDR2 SQIVND (reference sequence). The CDR3 totals 12 residues. Deletions cut 6 bases from V and 10 bases from J, with 15 bases between. The CDR3 here is CASSPPGGGAFF. In nucleotides, the CDR3 is TGTGCCAGTAGCCCCCCAGGCGGGGGAGCTTTCTTT.

The rearrangement uses TRBV5-8 and TRBJ2-3, with D possibly TRBD2 on 5 matching bases. CDR3 length equals 16 residues. CDR1 and CDR2 from the germline V gene are SGHTS and YDEGEE. V shed 2 bases and J shed 2 bases, with 15 bases lying between them. The CDR3 DNA reads as TGTGCCAGCAGCTTAGGGTTGGAGGAATTCACAGATACGCAGTATTTT. This translates into CASSLGLEEFTDTQYF. Drawing the rest from reference TRBV5-8 and TRBJ2-3, the complete variable domain is EAGVTQSPTHLIKTRGQQATLRCSPISGHTSVYWYQQALGLGLQFLLWYDEGEERNRGNFPPRFSGRQFPNYSSELNVNALELEDSALYLCASSLGLEEFTDTQYFGPGTRLTVL.

J is TRBJ2-7 and V is TRBV5-8; TRBD2 matches 11 bases. The CDR3 is made up of 15 amino acids. J lost 2 bases, V lost 4 bases, and 5 bases had no gene match. Germline V lookup: CDR1 SGHTS, CDR2 YDEGEE. CDR3 sequence: CASSLLAGVPYEQYF. The CDR3 DNA reads as TGTGCCAGCAGCCTACTAGCGGGAGTCCCCTACGAGCAGTACTTC.

The rearrangement uses TRBV9 and TRBJ1-1; D may be TRBD1 (6 bases). Looked up from germline, CDR1 is SGDLS and CDR2 is YYNGEE. The CDR3 loop spans 13 amino acids. Between the trimmed V and J ends, which lost 3 bases and 9 bases, there was a span of 15 bases. CDR3 bases: TGTGCCAGCAGCGCCCCACAGGGTGGGAAAGCTTTCTTT. Translation: CASSAPQGGKAFF.

The chain recombines TRBV18 with TRBJ1-2; 8 bases line up with TRBD1. The germline V gene has CDR1 KGHSH and CDR2 LQKENI. CDR3 length: 15 residues. Germline trimming cut 3 bases from V and 4 bases from J; bases unmatched to any gene: 7. CDR3 sequence (DNA): TGTGCCAGCTCACCGGGACAGGAGTATGGCTATGGCTACACCTTC. Its protein product is CASSPGQEYGYGYTF.

This chain links TRBV5-1 with TRBJ2-7; 8 bases line up with TRBD2. V lost 4 bases and J lost 0; bases outside the gene matches: 6. The CDR3 spans 15 residues. Germline V gene lookup returns CDR1 SGHRS and CDR2 YFSETQ. The CDR3 DNA sequence: TGCGCCAGCAGCGTTGAGGCGGGAGGCTCCTACGAGCAGTACTTC. It translates to CASSVEAGGSYEQYF.

V gene TRBV30 combines with J gene TRBJ2-5; 15 bases are shared with TRBD2. This CDR3 region has 16 residues. The V gene end was trimmed by 5 bases and the J gene end by 5 bases; junction bases not matched to a gene: 9. The germline gives CDR1 GTSNPN, CDR2 SVGIG (reference sequence). CDR3 in DNA: TGTGCCTGGGGCCCGGGACTAGCGGGAGGTTATGAGACCCAGTACTTC. Amino acids: CAWGPGLAGGYETQYF.